Below, 8 T cell receptor beta chains from the same sample are listed, as sequenced in a study of cytomegalovirus exposure and HLA in healthy donors. With 60 Vbeta and 13 Jbeta primers, the PCR was carried out. TCRdb's copy holds only in-frame clones and misses some; the assay was immunoSEQ multiplex PCR. In the table there are 200,000 to 250,000 clones, 85% to 90% of which are singletons. Sequencing was done on a sample of PBMCs. These receptors were collected from a human donor in good health.

The V and J genes are TRBV19 and TRBJ1-4, with 8 positions matching TRBD1. The CDR3 contains 15 residues. The J segment lost 2 bases and the V segment lost 5 bases, leaving 4 bases of the junction unmatched. Per the germline V gene, CDR1 is LNHDA and CDR2 is SQIVND (reference sequence). The CDR3 loop reads CASSATGVTNEKLFF. CDR3 coding DNA: TGTGCCAGTAGTGCGACAGGGGTCACTAATGAAAAACTGTTTTTT. The entire variable domain, with the rest obtained from reference TRBV19 and TRBJ1-4, is as follows: DGGITQSPKYLFRKEGQNVTLSCEQNLNHDAMYWYRQDPGQGLRLIYYSQIVNDFQKGDIAEGYSVSREKKESFPLTVTSAQKNPTAFYLCASSATGVTNEKLFFGSGTQLSVL.

The chain combines TRBV7-9 with TRBJ2-3; tentative D call: TRBD2 (6 bases). This CDR3 is 14 amino acids long. CDR1 SEHNR and CDR2 FQNEAQ come from the germline V gene (reference sequence). V was pared by 6 bases and J by 5 bases, with 15 bases between. The CDR3 loop is CASRYSEGKDTQYF. For the CDR3, the DNA is TGTGCCAGCAGGTACTCGGAGGGGAAAGATACGCAGTATTTT.

This clone was counted a few times. The rearrangement uses TRBV9 and TRBJ2-7; D ambiguous. The germline V gene has CDR1 SGDLS and CDR2 YYNGEE. V gave up 0 bases and J gave up 0 bases, with 7 bases separating them. This CDR3 contains 14 residues. CDR3: CASSVEAISYEQYF. The CDR3 bases are TGTGCCAGCAGCGTAGAAGCGATCTCCTACGAGCAGTACTTC.

This chain uses TRBV25-1 with TRBJ1-4; tentatively, D is TRBD1 (5 bases). The CDR3 runs to 16 residues. CDR1 MGHDK and CDR2 SYGVNS come from the germline V gene. V lost 2 bases and J lost 8, with 18 bases in between. The chain's CDR3 is CASSEPIGGSREKLFF. The CDR3 DNA sequence: TGTGCCAGCAGTGAACCCATCGGGGGGTCGCGGGAAAAACTGTTTTTT.

The V call is TRBV7-2, the J call TRBJ2-1; a possible D gene is TRBD2 (6 bases). V was cut by 5 bases and J by 0 bases, with 14 bases left in between. The CDR3 length is 16 residues. Germline loops: CDR1 SGHTA, CDR2 FQGNSA. DNA for the CDR3: TGTGCCAGCAGCGCGCTGGGCGGGACCTCCTACAATGAGCAGTTCTTC. It translates to CASSALGGTSYNEQFF.

The chain has TRBV12-5 and TRBJ1-2; tentatively, D is TRBD1 (5 bases). The germline V gene has CDR1 LGHNT and CDR2 FRNRAP. The CDR3 covers 15 residues. Deletions cut 2 bases from V and 4 bases from J, with 14 bases between. The CDR3 spells CASGLPRVQGYGYTF. CDR3 coding DNA: TGTGCTAGTGGTTTGCCCCGGGTCCAGGGCTATGGCTACACCTTC.

The sample holds one count of this clone. The rearrangement joins TRBV11-3 to TRBJ2-5; 7 bases are shared with TRBD2. The J segment lost 2 bases and the V segment lost 1 base, leaving 10 bases of the junction unmatched. The CDR3 is made up of 17 amino acids. The V gene's germline CDR1 is SGHNT and CDR2 YENEEA. The CDR3 is CASSLGWSSGLQETQYF. Here the CDR3 DNA reads TGTGCCAGCAGCTTAGGCTGGTCTAGCGGTTTACAAGAGACCCAGTACTTC.

J is TRBJ2-5 and V is TRBV6-1, with D unclear. Trimming took 6 bases from V and 1 from J, leaving 9 bases between them. In germline, CDR1 is MNHNS, CDR2 SASEGT. The CDR3 is 13 amino acids. CDR3 in amino acids: CASRRHLQETQYF. The CDR3 DNA follows: TGTGCCAGCAGAAGACACCTCCAAGAGACCCAGTACTTC.